This T cell receptor beta chain was sequenced in a study of cytomegalovirus exposure and HLA in healthy donors. Study outcomes and limitations: Analyses of presence and absence presupposed an approximately uniform sequencing depth across donors. Later on, an analysis tied around 17,000 TCR beta sequences to HLA alleles at 0.05 false discovery rate. In vitro confirmation showed a few CMV-associated chains to be CMV antigen specific.

13 Jbeta primers and 60 Vbeta primers were used for the PCR. The assay was immunoSEQ multiplex PCR, and TCRdb's table has in-frame clones only and misses some. Among 150,000 to 200,000 clones listed, 82% were seen once. Trimming shortened V by 6 bases and J by 1 base, and 13 bases separated the two germline ends. Germline CDR1 LNHDA, CDR2 SQIVND (reference sequence). CDR3 size: 14 residues. Turning to this clone: The antigen is not known.

The donors gave bone marrow, and they were healthy. The origin of this receptor is a girl between 5 and 17 years old in good health and CMV-seropositive. Sequenced material: PBMCs. The chain joins TRBV19 to TRBJ2-7; D call uncertain. The CDR3 DNA is TGTGCCAGTAGCAACCTAGGAGCTTCCTACGAGCAGTACTTC. This translates into CASSNLGASYEQYF.